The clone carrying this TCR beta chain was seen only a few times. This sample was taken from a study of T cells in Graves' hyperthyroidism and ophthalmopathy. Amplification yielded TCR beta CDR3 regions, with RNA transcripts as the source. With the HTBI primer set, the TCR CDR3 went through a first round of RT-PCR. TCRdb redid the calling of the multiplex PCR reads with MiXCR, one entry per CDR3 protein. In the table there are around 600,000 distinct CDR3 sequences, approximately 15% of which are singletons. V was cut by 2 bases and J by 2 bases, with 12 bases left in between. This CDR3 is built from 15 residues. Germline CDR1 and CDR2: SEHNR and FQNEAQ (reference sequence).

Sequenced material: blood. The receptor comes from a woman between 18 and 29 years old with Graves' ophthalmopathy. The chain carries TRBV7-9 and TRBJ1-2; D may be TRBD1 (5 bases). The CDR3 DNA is TGTGCCAGCAGCTTACAGGGATATGGGAACTATGGCTACACCTTC. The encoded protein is CASSLQGYGNYGYTF. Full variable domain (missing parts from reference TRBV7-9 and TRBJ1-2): DTGVSQNPRHKITKRGQNVTFRCDPISEHNRLYWYRQTLGQGPEFLTYFQNEAQLEKSRLLSDRFSAERPKGSFSTLEIQRTEQGDSAMYLCASSLQGYGNYGYTFGSGTRLTVV.